This TCR beta chain was sequenced in a study of T cell changes during pregnancy in multiple sclerosis. Assay: immunoSEQ multiplex PCR; the TCRdb copy retains only in-frame clones and omits some. The sample lists fewer than 60,000 clones; roughly nine tenths were seen once. This receptor was obtained from a female donor with multiple sclerosis, enrolled in a pregnancy study. The sample in question was CD8+ T cells from peripheral blood mononuclear cells, obtained after pregnancy.

The CDR3 here is CASSSYMLATQYF. CDR3 DNA: TGTGCCAGCAGCTCCTATATGCTAGCGACCCAGTACTTC. This sequence joins TRBV7-9 and TRBJ2-5, with a possible D match to TRBD2 (5 bases). This CDR3 has 13 residues. Trimming removed 4 bases from V and 7 bases from J, with 13 bases in between. Germline V gene sequence: CDR1 SEHNR, CDR2 FQNEAQ (reference sequence).